The next 16 T cell receptor beta chains were all read from a single sample in a study of blood T cell repertoires in COVID-19 (dated by TCRdb to 2018 to 2020). The library was made by the immunoSEQ multiplex PCR assay. TCRdb carries this immuneACCESS record with in-frame sequences only. Its versions omit some clonotypes, under half of them owing to an unresolved V gene in the studies checked, with the rest unexplained. This sample holds roughly 140,000 clones; more than 75% were observed only once. The leading ten clones occupy about 4% of the sample. The sample comprised peripheral blood. The receptors shown here come from a man aged 55 to 70 with acute or convalescent COVID-19.

This chain connects TRBV9 to TRBJ1-2; TRBD1 matches 7 bases. With 0 bases clipped from V and 4 bases from J, the junction kept 6 bases outside the gene matches. CDR1 and CDR2 (germline): SGDLS, YYNGEE. The CDR3 sequence is 15 residues long. The CDR3 sequence: CASSVGQGDLYGYTF. In DNA, the CDR3 is TGTGCCAGCAGCGTAGGGCAGGGGGATCTCTATGGCTACACCTTC.

This clone was seen a handful of times. This sequence joins TRBV30 and TRBJ2-7, with 8 positions matching TRBD1. Germline loops: CDR1 GTSNPN, CDR2 SVGIG (reference sequence). The CDR3 is 13 residues long. After removal of 5 bases from V and 4 bases from J, the junction contained 7 bases not matched to a gene. The CDR3 nucleotides read TGTGCCTGGGGACAGGGTATCCGGTACGAGCAGTACTTC. Its protein product is CAWGQGIRYEQYF.

V is TRBV28 and J is TRBJ2-1, with 9 bases matching TRBD2. J lost 8 bases, V lost 4 bases, and 9 bases had no gene match. The length of the CDR3 is 15 residues. CDR1 and CDR2 (germline): MDHEN, SYDVKM. The DNA for the CDR3 is TGTGCCAGCAGTTCCGCGCGGGAGGGCCTCCATGAGCAGTTCTTC. Translated, it gives CASSSAREGLHEQFF.

The V gene is TRBV9, the J gene TRBJ2-3; weak D call: TRBD1 (6 bases). This CDR3 contains 15 residues. Between the trimmed V and J ends, which lost 4 bases and 6 bases, there was a span of 18 bases. Germline V gives CDR1 SGDLS, CDR2 YYNGEE. Here the CDR3 DNA reads TGTGCCAGCAGCCAGACAGGCCTCGTGGTGGATACGCAGTATTTT. As protein: CASSQTGLVVDTQYF.

Only a few counts were recorded for this clone. V is TRBV19 and J is TRBJ2-7, with TRBD2 identical over 8 bases. Trimming took 3 bases from V and 2 from J; bases not matched to a gene: 6. Germline-derived CDR1 and CDR2 are LNHDA and SQIVND (reference sequence). The length of the CDR3 is 15 residues. The CDR3 region is CASSMQLAGPYEQYF. The CDR3 coding sequence is TGTGCCAGTAGTATGCAGTTAGCGGGACCCTACGAGCAGTACTTC.

The chain is built from TRBV5-6 and TRBJ1-2; 8 bases match TRBD1. The CDR3 is made up of 18 amino acids. The ends lost 4 bases at V and 0 bases at J; junction bases unmatched: 14. The V gene's germline CDR1 is SGHDT and CDR2 YYEEEE. The CDR3 loop reads CASSPWLLDRAPNYGYTF. CDR3 in DNA: TGTGCCAGCAGCCCATGGCTCTTGGACAGGGCTCCTAACTATGGCTACACCTTC. The complete variable domain, with remaining parts taken from reference TRBV5-6 and TRBJ1-2, reads DAGVTQSPTHLIKTRGQQVTLRCSPKSGHDTVSWYQQALGQGPQFIFQYYEEEERQRGNFPDRFSGHQFPNYSSELNVNALLLGDSALYLCASSPWLLDRAPNYGYTFGSGTRLTVV.

This clone has only one observation. The chain recombines TRBV4-2 with TRBJ2-5; D unresolved. Trimming pared 0 bases from V and 5 bases from J, leaving 10 bases between. CDR1 is LGHNA and CDR2 is YNFKEQ in the germline V gene. CDR3 size: 14 residues. The CDR3 reads CASSQEVSLETQYF. In DNA form, the CDR3 reads TGTGCCAGCAGCCAAGAGGTTAGCCTGGAGACCCAGTACTTC.

CDR3 DNA: TGTGCCAGCAGCTCTGCAGGGAAGGTTGGCTACACCTTC. This gives the protein CASSSAGKVGYTF. This chain joins TRBV7-8 and TRBJ1-2; possibly TRBD1 for D (5 bases). This CDR3 has 13 amino acids. Deletions cut 4 bases from V and 7 bases from J, with 13 bases between. CDR1 SGHVS and CDR2 FQNEAQ come from the germline V gene.

This chain joins TRBV2 and TRBJ2-7; possibly TRBD2 for D (6 bases). Germline V CDR1 and CDR2: SNHLY, FYNNEI. This CDR3 has 17 residues. Trimming took 7 bases from V and 2 from J, leaving 24 bases between them. CDR3 DNA sequence: TGTGCCAGCAATGATCCGACCACGGGAGACAGCCCCTACGAGCAGTACTTC. This codes for CASNDPTTGDSPYEQYF.

J is TRBJ2-2 and V is TRBV27, with 9 positions matching TRBD1. V shed 6 bases and J 1 base; nucleotides not matched to a gene: 9. The CDR3 extends over 17 amino acids. In germline, CDR1 is MNHEY, CDR2 SMNVEV (reference sequence). CDR3 sequence: CASRDARGQGNTGELFF. The CDR3 DNA follows: TGTGCCAGCAGAGATGCCCGGGGACAGGGGAACACCGGGGAGCTGTTTTTT.

The chain couples TRBV5-1 to TRBJ2-1, with 9 bases that match TRBD2. This CDR3 contains 17 residues. V shed 4 bases, J shed 4 bases, and the junction held 12 bases outside the gene matches. Germline CDR1 reads SGHRS; CDR2 reads YFSETQ. The CDR3 sequence: CASSATPPAGGYNEQFF. The CDR3 DNA is TGCGCCAGCAGCGCAACCCCCCCTGCGGGAGGGTACAATGAGCAGTTCTTC.

This chain connects TRBV25-1 to TRBJ2-2; D call uncertain. The CDR3 runs 14 residues. Trimming left V 7 bases short and J 1 base short, with 10 bases between. Germline assignment: CDR1 MGHDK and CDR2 SYGVNS. CDR3 DNA: TGTGCCAGCATGGGCAGAATGAACACCGGGGAGCTGTTTTTT. Its protein is CASMGRMNTGELFF.

J is TRBJ2-7 and V is TRBV2, with 7 bases fitting TRBD1. The CDR3 length is 13 residues. Per the germline V gene, CDR1 is SNHLY and CDR2 is FYNNEI. Trimming at V came to 10 bases and at J to 3 bases, leaving 9 bases not matched to a gene. The CDR3 bases are TGTGCCACGATAGGGACAGCTTACTACGAGCAGTACTTC. Its translation: CATIGTAYYEQYF.

CDR3 nucleotides: TGTGCCAGCAGCTTAGTTTCCGGGACAGTTAATGAAAAACTGTTTTTT. Encoded protein: CASSLVSGTVNEKLFF. V usage is TRBV11-2 and J usage is TRBJ1-4, with 7 bases fitting TRBD1. The CDR3 loop spans 16 amino acids. The V and J ends lost 1 base and 4 bases, in that order; junction bases with no gene match: 6. Germline V gives CDR1 SGHAT, CDR2 FQNNGV. Filled out from reference TRBV11-2 and TRBJ1-4, the complete variable domain reads EAGVAQSPRYKIIEKRQSVAFWCNPISGHATLYWYQQILGQGPKLLIQFQNNGVVDDSQLPKDRFSAERLKGVDSTLKIQPAKLEDSAVYLCASSLVSGTVNEKLFFGSGTQLSVL.

The genes are TRBV7-9 and TRBJ2-7; 13 bases agree with TRBD2. The CDR3 length is 14 residues. Germline trimming cut 5 bases from V and 5 bases from J; bases unmatched to any gene: 3. The V gene's germline CDR1 is SEHNR and CDR2 FQNEAQ (reference sequence). The CDR3 loop is CASSRLAGGNEQYF. CDR3 DNA sequence: TGTGCCAGCAGCCGACTAGCGGGAGGAAACGAGCAGTACTTC.

This clone was detected only a few times. The chain links TRBV19 to TRBJ2-5; 8 bases fit TRBD1. Trimming took 1 base from V and 5 from J; bases not matched to a gene: 12. Per the germline V gene, CDR1 is LNHDA and CDR2 is SQIVND (reference sequence). The CDR3 covers 17 residues. This CDR3 is CASSIGPRTGYRETQYF. CDR3 sequence (DNA): TGTGCCAGTAGTATAGGCCCCCGGACAGGGTACAGGGAGACCCAGTACTTC.